This T cell receptor (beta chain) was recovered during a study of shared clonotypes between healthy human individuals. Only CD45RO-negative cells positively selected for CCR7 counted as naive CD8 cells, so terminally differentiated effector memory CD45RA+ cells were excluded. The data were produced by immunoSEQ multiplex PCR, yet TCRdb's version contains in-frame clones alone and is incomplete. This sample carries roughly 2,000,000 clones, 85% to 95% of them seen once, and the ten largest clones take less than 2%. The CDR3 sequence is 18 residues long. Germline assignment: CDR1 SGHTA and CDR2 FQGNSA. Deletions cut 5 bases from V and 0 bases from J, with 19 bases between.

The receptor was isolated from a man aged 18 to 29 in good health. Some clones in this sample may be carry-over from other donors' samples. This chain links TRBV7-2 with TRBJ1-4, with D possibly being TRBD1 (6 bases). The sample consisted of naive CD8+ T cells from PBMCs. CDR3 protein: CASSPKGGPYTTNEKLFF. In nucleotides, the CDR3 is TGTGCCAGCAGCCCAAAGGGGGGTCCCTATACAACTAATGAAAAACTGTTTTTT.